This is a list of T cell receptor beta chains from one sample in a study of blood T cell repertoires in COVID-19. The protocol was immunoSEQ multiplex PCR, while the TCRdb copy is restricted to in-frame clones and leaves out a portion. The sample carries some 170,000 clones, around 85% recorded once. Sequenced: peripheral blood. The receptors here all came from a woman aged 55-75 years with acute or convalescent COVID-19. CDR3s include the opening cysteine and the closing phenylalanine or tryptophan. Fields, in order: clone size, D gene, J gene, CDR3 length, V gene, CDR3 DNA, CDR3 protein. D genes are given only for firm matches. Clone size is given for some rows only: seen once, a few or many times, or a class if the clone is expanded.

clone size: few
D gene: .
J gene: TRBJ1-5
CDR3 length: 15
V gene: TRBV7-2
CDR3 DNA: TGTGCCAGCAGCTTAGAGGGGTATAGCAATCAGCCCCAGCATTTT
CDR3 protein: CASSLEGYSNQPQHF

clone size: .
D gene: TRBD1
J gene: TRBJ1-2
CDR3 length: 14
V gene: TRBV5-1
CDR3 DNA: TGCGCCAGCAGCTTACAGGGGTTTAACTATGGCTACACCTTC
CDR3 protein: CASSLQGFNYGYTF

clone size: .
D gene: .
J gene: TRBJ2-1
CDR3 length: 17
V gene: TRBV6-1
CDR3 DNA: TGTGCCAGCAGTGAAGTGACAGGGGCGAGCGGGGTTCTTGAGCAGTTCTTC
CDR3 protein: CASSEVTGASGVLEQFF

clone size: .
D gene: .
J gene: TRBJ1-1
CDR3 length: 13
V gene: TRBV18
CDR3 DNA: TGTGCCAGCTCACCCGGCCCTTCAGGTGAAGCTTTCTTT
CDR3 protein: CASSPGPSGEAFF

clone size: .
D gene: TRBD1
J gene: TRBJ2-5
CDR3 length: 15
V gene: TRBV25-1
CDR3 DNA: TGTGCCAGCAGTCCCTCGGACAGGGGTGATGAGACCCAGTACTTC
CDR3 protein: CASSPSDRGDETQYF

clone size: .
D gene: TRBD1
J gene: TRBJ2-2
CDR3 length: 17
V gene: TRBV7-9
CDR3 DNA: TGTGCCAGCAGTTTCCGACCGGGACAGTGGTTCACCGGGGAGCTGTTTTTT
CDR3 protein: CASSFRPGQWFTGELFF

clone size: .
D gene: TRBD1
J gene: TRBJ1-2
CDR3 length: 15
V gene: TRBV9
CDR3 DNA: TGTGCCAGCAGCGCAGCCCGGACAGGGGACTATGGCTACACCTTC
CDR3 protein: CASSAARTGDYGYTF

clone size: once
D gene: .
J gene: TRBJ2-5
CDR3 length: 13
V gene: TRBV30
CDR3 DNA: TGTGCCTGGAGTAGGACATTACAAGAGACCCAGTACTTC
CDR3 protein: CAWSRTLQETQYF

clone size: .
D gene: .
J gene: TRBJ1-2
CDR3 length: 16
V gene: TRBV28
CDR3 DNA: TGTGCCAGCAGTTTAAACCCGGCAGAAAGTCAGGGTGGCTACACCTTC
CDR3 protein: CASSLNPAESQGGYTF

clone size: .
D gene: .
J gene: TRBJ1-3
CDR3 length: 14
V gene: TRBV30
CDR3 DNA: TGTGCCTGGAGTGTTGTAGGGGCTGGAAACACCATATATTTT
CDR3 protein: CAWSVVGAGNTIYF

clone size: .
D gene: .
J gene: TRBJ1-1
CDR3 length: 15
V gene: TRBV9
CDR3 DNA: TGTGCCAGCAGCGGGCCAGGGGCTATGAACACTGAAGCTTTCTTT
CDR3 protein: CASSGPGAMNTEAFF

clone size: .
D gene: TRBD1
J gene: TRBJ1-5
CDR3 length: 22
V gene: TRBV28
CDR3 DNA: TGTGCCAGCAGTTCTGTTATACCTCGGACAGGAATAAGCCGGGGCCCTAATCAGCCCCAGCATTTT
CDR3 protein: CASSSVIPRTGISRGPNQPQHF

clone size: .
D gene: .
J gene: TRBJ2-7
CDR3 length: 12
V gene: TRBV28
CDR3 DNA: TGTGCCAGCAGTTTATACAGTCAGGGTGTACTCTTC
CDR3 protein: CASSLYSQGVLF

clone size: .
D gene: .
J gene: TRBJ1-4
CDR3 length: 11
V gene: TRBV29-1
CDR3 DNA: TGCAGCGTCTCGGGTGGGGAAAAACTGTTTTTT
CDR3 protein: CSVSGGEKLFF

clone size: few
D gene: TRBD1
J gene: TRBJ2-3
CDR3 length: 14
V gene: TRBV5-1
CDR3 DNA: TGCGCCAGCAGCACTGGACAGGAGGTGGATACGCAGTATTTT
CDR3 protein: CASSTGQEVDTQYF

clone size: .
D gene: TRBD1
J gene: TRBJ1-5
CDR3 length: 16
V gene: TRBV11-3
CDR3 DNA: TGTGCCAGCAGCTTAAAGGCAGGGACAGCCAATCAGCCCCAGCATTTT
CDR3 protein: CASSLKAGTANQPQHF

clone size: once
D gene: TRBD1
J gene: TRBJ1-4
CDR3 length: 15
V gene: TRBV5-6
CDR3 DNA: TGTGCCAGCAGCTTACCGGGACAGGGGTATGAAAAACTGTTTTTT
CDR3 protein: CASSLPGQGYEKLFF

clone size: once
D gene: .
J gene: TRBJ1-5
CDR3 length: 15
V gene: TRBV7-9
CDR3 DNA: TGTGCCAGCAGCTTAGGGCAGGATAGCAATCAGCCCCAGCATTTT
CDR3 protein: CASSLGQDSNQPQHF

clone size: .
D gene: .
J gene: TRBJ1-5
CDR3 length: 13
V gene: TRBV12-3/TRBV12-4
CDR3 DNA: TGTGCCAGCAGTTTGACAGGCAATCAGCCCCAGCATTTT
CDR3 protein: CASSLTGNQPQHF

clone size: few
D gene: TRBD2
J gene: TRBJ2-1
CDR3 length: 16
V gene: TRBV3-1/TRBV3-2
CDR3 DNA: TGTGCCAGCAGCCAATTAAGGGTACTAGCGGGCAATGAGCAGTTCTTC
CDR3 protein: CASSQLRVLAGNEQFF

clone size: .
D gene: .
J gene: TRBJ1-3
CDR3 length: 13
V gene: TRBV2
CDR3 DNA: TGTGCCAGCACCGGGAGAGGCGGAAACACCATATATTTT
CDR3 protein: CASTGRGGNTIYF

clone size: .
D gene: TRBD1
J gene: TRBJ2-2
CDR3 length: 17
V gene: TRBV19
CDR3 DNA: TGTGCCAGTAGTGTACGGACAGGCGGTGGGGGAGCCGGGGAGCTGTTTTTT
CDR3 protein: CASSVRTGGGGAGELFF

clone size: .
D gene: .
J gene: TRBJ2-7
CDR3 length: 14
V gene: TRBV10-3
CDR3 DNA: TGTGCCATCAGTGAGTTAAGCCTCTCCTACGAGCAGTACTTC
CDR3 protein: CAISELSLSYEQYF

clone size: .
D gene: TRBD2
J gene: TRBJ2-2
CDR3 length: 18
V gene: TRBV9
CDR3 DNA: TGTGCCAGCAGCAGGGGACTAGCGGGAGGGCTCAGCACCGGGGAGCTGTTTTTT
CDR3 protein: CASSRGLAGGLSTGELFF

clone size: .
D gene: TRBD2
J gene: TRBJ2-3
CDR3 length: 17
V gene: TRBV9
CDR3 DNA: TGTGCCAGCAGCGTAGATGTGGCGGGAGGGCAACGAGATACGCAGTATTTT
CDR3 protein: CASSVDVAGGQRDTQYF

clone size: .
D gene: TRBD1
J gene: TRBJ1-2
CDR3 length: 15
V gene: TRBV7-3
CDR3 DNA: TGTGCCAGCAGCCTAACAGGGGGGGCTAACTATGGCTACACCTTC
CDR3 protein: CASSLTGGANYGYTF

clone size: .
D gene: TRBD2
J gene: TRBJ2-1
CDR3 length: 15
V gene: TRBV3-1/TRBV3-2
CDR3 DNA: TGTGCCAGCAGCTTCGGACTAGCGGGAGCATACGAGCAGTTCTTC
CDR3 protein: CASSFGLAGAYEQFF

clone size: .
D gene: .
J gene: TRBJ2-1
CDR3 length: 14
V gene: TRBV5-4
CDR3 DNA: TGTGCCAGCAGCTTGGGGGGCAGGGACAATGAGCAGTTCTTC
CDR3 protein: CASSLGGRDNEQFF

clone size: .
D gene: .
J gene: TRBJ1-4
CDR3 length: 15
V gene: TRBV11-2
CDR3 DNA: TGTGCCAGCAGCTTAGATAGCTTAGGGGGTGAAAAACTGTTTTTT
CDR3 protein: CASSLDSLGGEKLFF

clone size: .
D gene: TRBD2
J gene: TRBJ2-1
CDR3 length: 17
V gene: TRBV10-3
CDR3 DNA: TGTGCCATCAGTGAGTCTAAGGGGACTAGCGGTTTTAATGAGCAGTTCTTC
CDR3 protein: CAISESKGTSGFNEQFF

clone size: .
D gene: .
J gene: TRBJ2-7
CDR3 length: 14
V gene: TRBV10-1
CDR3 DNA: TGCGCCAGCAGTCCCGGGATCCTGAACTCCGAGCAGTACTTC
CDR3 protein: CASSPGILNSEQYF

clone size: .
D gene: TRBD2
J gene: TRBJ2-1
CDR3 length: 15
V gene: TRBV7-3
CDR3 DNA: TGTGCCAGCAGCTTAGTAGGGACTAGCGGCAATGAGCAGTTCTTC
CDR3 protein: CASSLVGTSGNEQFF

clone size: medium-sized
D gene: TRBD2
J gene: TRBJ2-1
CDR3 length: 15
V gene: TRBV27
CDR3 DNA: TGTGCCAGCAGTTCACTAGCGGGAGGGAGGGATGAGCAGTTCTTC
CDR3 protein: CASSSLAGGRDEQFF

clone size: .
D gene: .
J gene: TRBJ2-5
CDR3 length: 13
V gene: TRBV2
CDR3 DNA: TGTGCCAGGGCCAGAGACACTCGAGAGACCCAGTACTTC
CDR3 protein: CARARDTRETQYF

clone size: .
D gene: TRBD2
J gene: TRBJ2-7
CDR3 length: 15
V gene: TRBV11-2
CDR3 DNA: TGTGCCAGCAGCTTAGTGGGGACTAGCGGTTACGAGCAGTACTTC
CDR3 protein: CASSLVGTSGYEQYF

clone size: .
D gene: .
J gene: TRBJ2-7
CDR3 length: 15
V gene: TRBV2
CDR3 DNA: TGTGCCAGCAGTGAGGGGCTGTTTAGGCTCTACGAGCAGTACTTC
CDR3 protein: CASSEGLFRLYEQYF